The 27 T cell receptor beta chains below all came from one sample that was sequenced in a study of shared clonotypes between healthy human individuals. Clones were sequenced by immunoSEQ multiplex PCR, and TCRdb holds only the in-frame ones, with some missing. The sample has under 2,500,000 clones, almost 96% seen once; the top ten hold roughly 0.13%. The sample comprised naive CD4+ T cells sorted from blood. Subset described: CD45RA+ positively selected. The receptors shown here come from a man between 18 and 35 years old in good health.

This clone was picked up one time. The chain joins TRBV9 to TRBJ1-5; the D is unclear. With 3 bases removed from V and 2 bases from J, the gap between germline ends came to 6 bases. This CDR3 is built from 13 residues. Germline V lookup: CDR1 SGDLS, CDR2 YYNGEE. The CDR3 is CASSESGNQPQHF. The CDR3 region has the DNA TGTGCCAGCAGCGAATCGGGCAATCAGCCCCAGCATTTT. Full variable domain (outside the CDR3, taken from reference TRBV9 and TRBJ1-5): DSGVTQTPKHLITATGQRVTLRCSPRSGDLSVYWYQQSLDQGLQFLIQYYNGEERAKGNILERFSAQQFPDLHSELNLSSLELGDSALYFCASSESGNQPQHFGDGTRLSIL.

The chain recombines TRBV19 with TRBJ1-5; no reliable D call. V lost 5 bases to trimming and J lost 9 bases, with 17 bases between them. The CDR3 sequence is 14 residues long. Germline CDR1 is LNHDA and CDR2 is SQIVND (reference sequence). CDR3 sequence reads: CASSWTVDSWPQHF. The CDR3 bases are TGTGCCAGTAGTTGGACTGTAGACTCTTGGCCCCAGCATTTT.

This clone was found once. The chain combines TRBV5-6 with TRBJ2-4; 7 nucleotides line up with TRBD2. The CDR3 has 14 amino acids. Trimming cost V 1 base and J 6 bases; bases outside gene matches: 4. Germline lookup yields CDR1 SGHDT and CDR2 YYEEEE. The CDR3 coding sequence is TGTGCCAGCAGCTTGTTAGCTAGCGGAAACATTCAGTACTTC. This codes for CASSLLASGNIQYF.

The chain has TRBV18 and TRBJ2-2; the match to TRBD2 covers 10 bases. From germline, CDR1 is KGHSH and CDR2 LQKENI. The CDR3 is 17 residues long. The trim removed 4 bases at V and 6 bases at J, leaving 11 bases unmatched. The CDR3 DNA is TGTGCCAGCTCACAAAGTCCTAGCGGGAGTCGCGCCGGGGAGCTGTTTTTT. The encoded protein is CASSQSPSGSRAGELFF.

CDR3 coding DNA: TGCGCCAGCTGTTTGGAGGCTCAGGACACTGAAGCTTTCTTT. Translation gives CASCLEAQDTEAFF. The chain employs TRBV4-1 and TRBJ1-1; D remains unclear. CDR3 length: 14 residues. The V and J ends lost 8 bases and 3 bases respectively, with 16 bases between them. The germline gives CDR1 MGHRA, CDR2 YSYEKL.

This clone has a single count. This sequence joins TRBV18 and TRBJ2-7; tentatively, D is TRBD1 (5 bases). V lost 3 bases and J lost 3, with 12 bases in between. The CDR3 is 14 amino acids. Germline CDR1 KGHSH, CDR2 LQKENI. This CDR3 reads CASSPPIQGYEQYF. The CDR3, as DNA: TGTGCCAGCTCACCCCCAATCCAGGGCTACGAGCAGTACTTC. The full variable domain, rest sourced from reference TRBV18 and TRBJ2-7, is NAGVMQNPRHLVRRRGQEARLRCSPMKGHSHVYWYRQLPEEGLKFMVYLQKENIIDESGMPKERFSAEFPKEGPSILRIQQVVRGDSAAYFCASSPPIQGYEQYFGPGTRLTVT.

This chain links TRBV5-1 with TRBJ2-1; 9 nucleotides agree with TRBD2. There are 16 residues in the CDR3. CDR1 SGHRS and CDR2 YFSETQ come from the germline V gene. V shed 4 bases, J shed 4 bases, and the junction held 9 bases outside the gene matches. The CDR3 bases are TGCGCCAGCAGCCTCGACCTAGCGGGACCGTACAATGAGCAGTTCTTC. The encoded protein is CASSLDLAGPYNEQFF. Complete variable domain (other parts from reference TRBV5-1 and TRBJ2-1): KAGVTQTPRYLIKTRGQQVTLSCSPISGHRSVSWYQQTPGQGLQFLFEYFSETQRNKGNFPGRFSGRQFSNSRSEMNVSTLELGDSALYLCASSLDLAGPYNEQFFGPGTRLTVL.

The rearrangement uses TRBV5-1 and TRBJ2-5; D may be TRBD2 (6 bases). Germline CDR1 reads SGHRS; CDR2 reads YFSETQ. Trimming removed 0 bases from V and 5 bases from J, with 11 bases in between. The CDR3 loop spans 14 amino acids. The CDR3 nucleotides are TGCGCCAGCAGCTTGGCGGAGGGGAGGGAGACCCAGTACTTC. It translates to CASSLAEGRETQYF.

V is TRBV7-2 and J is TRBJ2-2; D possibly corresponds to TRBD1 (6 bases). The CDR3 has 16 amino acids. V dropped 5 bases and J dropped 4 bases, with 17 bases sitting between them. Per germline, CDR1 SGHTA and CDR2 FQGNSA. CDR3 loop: CASSPPGRGGTGELFF. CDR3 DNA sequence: TGTGCCAGCAGCCCCCCTGGCAGGGGCGGCACCGGGGAGCTGTTTTTT.

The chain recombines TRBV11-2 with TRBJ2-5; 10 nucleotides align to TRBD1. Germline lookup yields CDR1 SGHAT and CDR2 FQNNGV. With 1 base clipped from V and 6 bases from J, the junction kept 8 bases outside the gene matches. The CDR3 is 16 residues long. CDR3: CASSLGSWTGGQTQYF. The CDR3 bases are TGTGCCAGCAGCTTAGGTTCATGGACAGGGGGGCAGACCCAGTACTTC. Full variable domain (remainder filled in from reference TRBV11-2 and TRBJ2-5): EAGVAQSPRYKIIEKRQSVAFWCNPISGHATLYWYQQILGQGPKLLIQFQNNGVVDDSQLPKDRFSAERLKGVDSTLKIQPAKLEDSAVYLCASSLGSWTGGQTQYFGPGTRLLVL.

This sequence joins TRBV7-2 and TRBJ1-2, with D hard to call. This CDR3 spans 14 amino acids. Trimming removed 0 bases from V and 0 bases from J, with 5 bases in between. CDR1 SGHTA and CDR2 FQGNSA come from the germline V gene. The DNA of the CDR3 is TGTGCCAGCAGCTTAGCAGTATCTAACTATGGCTACACCTTC. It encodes CASSLAVSNYGYTF. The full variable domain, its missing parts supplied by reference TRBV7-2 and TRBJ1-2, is GAGVSQSPSNKVTEKGKDVELRCDPISGHTALYWYRQSLGQGLEFLIYFQGNSAPDKSGLPSDRFSAERTGGSVSTLTIQRTQQEDSAVYLCASSLAVSNYGYTFGSGTRLTVV.

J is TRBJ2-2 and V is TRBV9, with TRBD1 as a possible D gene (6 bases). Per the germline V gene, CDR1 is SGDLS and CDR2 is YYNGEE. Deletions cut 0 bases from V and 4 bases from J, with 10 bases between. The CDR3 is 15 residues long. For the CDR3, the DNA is TGTGCCAGCAGCGTAGCGACAGGAACCACCGGGGAGCTGTTTTTT. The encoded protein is CASSVATGTTGELFF.

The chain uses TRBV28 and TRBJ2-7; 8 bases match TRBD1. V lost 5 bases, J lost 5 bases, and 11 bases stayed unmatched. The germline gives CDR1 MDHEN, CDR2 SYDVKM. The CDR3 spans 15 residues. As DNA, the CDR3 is TGTGCCAGCAGTCCTAGGGACAGGAGCGTCCACGAGCAGTACTTC. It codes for CASSPRDRSVHEQYF. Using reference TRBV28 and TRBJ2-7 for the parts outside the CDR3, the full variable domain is DVKVTQSSRYLVKRTGEKVFLECVQDMDHENMFWYRQDPGLGLRLIYFSYDVKMKEKGDIPEGYSVSREKKERFSLILESASTNQTSMYLCASSPRDRSVHEQYFGPGTRLTVT.

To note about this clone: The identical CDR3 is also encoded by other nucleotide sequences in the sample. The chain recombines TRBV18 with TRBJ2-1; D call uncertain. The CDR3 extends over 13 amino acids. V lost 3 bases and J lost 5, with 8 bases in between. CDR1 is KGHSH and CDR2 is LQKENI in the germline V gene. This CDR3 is CASSPPSDNEQFF. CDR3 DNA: TGTGCCAGCTCACCCCCCAGCGACAATGAGCAGTTCTTC.

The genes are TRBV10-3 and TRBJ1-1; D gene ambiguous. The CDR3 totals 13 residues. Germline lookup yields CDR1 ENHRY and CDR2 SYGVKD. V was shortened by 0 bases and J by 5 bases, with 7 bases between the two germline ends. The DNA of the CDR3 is TGTGCCATCAGTGAGTCAGGTAGGACTGAAGCTTTCTTT. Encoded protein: CAISESGRTEAFF.

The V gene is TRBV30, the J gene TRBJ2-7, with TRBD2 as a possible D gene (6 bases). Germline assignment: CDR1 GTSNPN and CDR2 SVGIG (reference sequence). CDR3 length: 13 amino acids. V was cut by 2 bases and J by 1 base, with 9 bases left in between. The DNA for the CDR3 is TGTGCCTGGAGTCGGGGGACTTCCTACGAGCAGTACTTC. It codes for CAWSRGTSYEQYF.

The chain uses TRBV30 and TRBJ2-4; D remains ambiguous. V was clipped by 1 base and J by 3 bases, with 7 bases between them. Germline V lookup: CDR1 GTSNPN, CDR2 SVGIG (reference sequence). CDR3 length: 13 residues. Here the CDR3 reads CAWSDSNKNIQYF. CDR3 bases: TGTGCCTGGAGTGACAGCAACAAAAACATTCAGTACTTC.

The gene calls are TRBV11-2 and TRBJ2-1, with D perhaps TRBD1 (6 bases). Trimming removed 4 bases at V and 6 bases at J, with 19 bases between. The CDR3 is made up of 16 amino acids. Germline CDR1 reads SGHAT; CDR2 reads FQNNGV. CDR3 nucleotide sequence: TGTGCCAGCAGCTCCCTCGGCAGGGGAACGGGCAATGAGCAGTTCTTC. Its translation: CASSSLGRGTGNEQFF.

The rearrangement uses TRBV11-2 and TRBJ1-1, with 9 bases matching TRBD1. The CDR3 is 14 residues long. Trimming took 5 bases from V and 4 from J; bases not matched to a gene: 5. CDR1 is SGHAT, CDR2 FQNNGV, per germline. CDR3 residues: CASSPLTGGTEAFF. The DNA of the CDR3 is TGTGCCAGCAGCCCACTGACAGGGGGCACTGAAGCTTTCTTT.

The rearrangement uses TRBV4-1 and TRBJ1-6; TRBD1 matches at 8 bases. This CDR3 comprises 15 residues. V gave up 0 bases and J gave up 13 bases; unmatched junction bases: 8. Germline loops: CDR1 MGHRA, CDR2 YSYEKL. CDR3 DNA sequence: TGCGCCAGCAGCCAAGATCCCCAGGGGGCACCCCCCCTCCACTTT. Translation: CASSQDPQGAPPLHF.

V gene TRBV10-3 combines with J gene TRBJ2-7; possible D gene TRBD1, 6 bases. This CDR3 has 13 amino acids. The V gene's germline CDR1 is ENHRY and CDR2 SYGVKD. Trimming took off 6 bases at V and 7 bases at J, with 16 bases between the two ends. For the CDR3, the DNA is TGTGCCATCAGAACGGGACCTCAGGGGGAGCAGTACTTC. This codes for CAIRTGPQGEQYF.

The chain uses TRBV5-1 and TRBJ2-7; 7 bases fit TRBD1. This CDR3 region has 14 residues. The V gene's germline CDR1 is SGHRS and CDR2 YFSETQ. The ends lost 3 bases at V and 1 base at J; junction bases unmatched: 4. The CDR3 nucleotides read TGCGCCAGCAGCTATATGGACAGGTCCTACGAGCAGTACTTC. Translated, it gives CASSYMDRSYEQYF.

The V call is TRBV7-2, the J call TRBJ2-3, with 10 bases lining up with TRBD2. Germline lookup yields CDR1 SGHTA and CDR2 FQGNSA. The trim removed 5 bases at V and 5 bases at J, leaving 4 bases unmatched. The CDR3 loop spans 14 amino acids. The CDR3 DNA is TGTGCCAGCAGCCCTGGACTAGCGGTAGATACGCAGTATTTT. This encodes CASSPGLAVDTQYF.

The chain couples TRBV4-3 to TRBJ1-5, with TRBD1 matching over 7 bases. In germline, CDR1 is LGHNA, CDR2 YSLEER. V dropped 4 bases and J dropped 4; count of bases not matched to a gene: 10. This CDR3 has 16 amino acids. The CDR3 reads CASSPNYRGPNQPQHF. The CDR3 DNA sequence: TGCGCCAGCAGCCCGAATTACAGGGGTCCTAATCAGCCCCAGCATTTT.

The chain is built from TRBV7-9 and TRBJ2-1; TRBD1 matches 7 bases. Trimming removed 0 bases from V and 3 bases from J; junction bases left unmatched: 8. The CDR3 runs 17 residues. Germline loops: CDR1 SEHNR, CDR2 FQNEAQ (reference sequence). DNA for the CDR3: TGTGCCAGCAGCTTAGCCGGACGGGACAGTGTCTACAATGAGCAGTTCTTC. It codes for CASSLAGRDSVYNEQFF.

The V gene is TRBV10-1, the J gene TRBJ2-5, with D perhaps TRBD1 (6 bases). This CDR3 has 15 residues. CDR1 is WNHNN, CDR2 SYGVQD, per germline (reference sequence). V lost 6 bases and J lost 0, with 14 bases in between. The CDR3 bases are TGCGCCAGCAGCGAACAGGGAGACTACCAAGAGACCCAGTACTTC. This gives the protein CASSEQGDYQETQYF.

The DNA for the CDR3 is TGCGCCAGCAGCCAAGACTCCCTGCCGGACGGTGAGCAGTTCTTC. The encoded protein is CASSQDSLPDGEQFF. This chain links TRBV4-3 with TRBJ2-1, with D unclear. The V end lost 0 bases, the J end lost 9 bases, and 15 bases lay between the germline ends. CDR3 length: 15 residues. Germline V gives CDR1 LGHNA, CDR2 YSLEER.